A selection of T cell receptor beta chains follows, all from one sample in a study of human T cells and chemical hapten exposure. TCRdb reanalysed the RACE reads using MiXCR and keeps one entry per CDR3 protein. The sample includes about 40,000 distinct CDR3 sequences, approximately 3.4% of them seen just once. Here the sequenced sample was whole blood, taken in connection with sensitization to the hapten diphenylcyclopropenone (DPC). The receptors stem from a man aged 35-49 years with alopecia areata. Some clones in this sample may be carry-over from other donors' samples. CDR3s leave out the opening cysteine and the closing phenylalanine or tryptophan. Fields, in order: J gene, clone size, V gene, CDR3 protein. For some rows the clone size is stated as once, few or many, or as a class when expanded; others skip it.

>TRBJ2-1|many|TRBV4-1
ASSQWREGMNEQF
>TRBJ2-1|.|TRBV6-6
ASSYSSEYNEQF
>TRBJ2-1|many|TRBV19
ASSTTGYNEQF
>TRBJ1-5|many|TRBV28
ASSTQIQGQPQH
>TRBJ2-7|many|TRBV12-5
ASGLVLIGEYEQY
>TRBJ1-1|many|TRBV29-1
SVAPSISEAF
>TRBJ2-1|many|TRBV3-1
ASSPGAAGFNNEQF
>TRBJ2-2|many|TRBV7-9
ASSLMENTGELF
>TRBJ2-5|many|TRBV5-5
ASSPEGGVHQETQY
>TRBJ2-7|many|TRBV12-3/TRBV12-4
ASSLASGAYEQY
>TRBJ1-5|few|TRBV4-3
ASSQGEGPQH
>TRBJ2-1|many|TRBV7-2
ASSSGGGQGEEF
>TRBJ2-5|many|TRBV7-9
ASSLETGYQETQY
>TRBJ2-3|many|TRBV7-2
ASSLVYGDTQY
>TRBJ2-7|many|TRBV6-5
ASSSGRQQY
>TRBJ2-3|many|TRBV30
AWSVNPGDTQY
>TRBJ2-7|many|TRBV7-2
ASSSSGTITVEQY
>TRBJ1-3|many|TRBV28
ASSPAGTGNTIY
>TRBJ2-3|many|TRBV5-1
ASSLGDRGTDTQY
>TRBJ2-7|many|TRBV29-1
SVELVTQGHEQY
>TRBJ2-7|many|TRBV2
ASGPPGLPSDEQY
>TRBJ1-6|many|TRBV20-1
SARSAGTDNSPLH
>TRBJ2-3|many|TRBV10-3
AISEGQGGPTSTDTQY
>TRBJ2-6|many|TRBV11-2
ASSPRTSGSSGANVLT
>TRBJ2-7|many|TRBV11-2
ASSLGLADYEQY
>TRBJ2-3|many|TRBV12-3/TRBV12-4
ASSRGVSTDTQY
>TRBJ1-5|.|TRBV28
ASSLGQGYRQPQH
>TRBJ1-2|.|TRBV2
ASRGTGALDGYT
>TRBJ1-5|.|TRBV12-3/TRBV12-4
ASSRQGPTFYSNQPQH
>TRBJ2-3|many|TRBV4-3
ASSQGLGADTQY
>TRBJ1-4|many|TRBV30
AWRGGQLEGEKLF
>TRBJ2-3|many|TRBV7-9
ASSALAGADTQY
>TRBJ2-1|once|TRBV29-1
SSIVSEQF
>TRBJ2-1|many|TRBV11-2
ASTTGWLAGTYNEQF
>TRBJ1-2|.|TRBV6-2/TRBV6-3
ATHRGDYYGYT
>TRBJ2-3|many|TRBV28
ASSLVGLAAGDTQY
>TRBJ2-2|many|TRBV20-1
SARDPGRGLAGAGELF
>TRBJ2-2|many|TRBV5-1
ASSAPGYATGELF
>TRBJ1-5|.|TRBV27
ASGNWPQH
>TRBJ2-1|many|TRBV7-9
ASTSYNEQF
>TRBJ2-3|many|TRBV4-3
ASSQKPRMDTQY
>TRBJ2-7|many|TRBV19
ASSIGTGDYEQY
>TRBJ1-6|many|TRBV4-2
ASSDMVEGSSYNSPLH
>TRBJ2-2|medium-sized|TRBV12-3/TRBV12-4
ASRRTEAGELF
>TRBJ2-3|.|TRBV20-1
SASGVGFDTQY
>TRBJ2-1|many|TRBV7-3
ASSRTGSGREGLGEQF
>TRBJ1-6|.|TRBV28
ASSFRARGPRGSPLH
>TRBJ2-1|many|TRBV24-1
ATSGTSGLNEQF
>TRBJ2-3|many|TRBV5-1
ASSLDGGGSTDTQY
>TRBJ2-7|.|TRBV12-3/TRBV12-4
ASSLEGRPFYEQY
>TRBJ2-7|many|TRBV24-1
ATSAPGRYEQY
>TRBJ2-5|many|TRBV7-9
ASSLEGGGQETQY
>TRBJ2-3|many|TRBV7-9
ASSPKRLNTQY
>TRBJ2-2|many|TRBV6-1
ASSERDFLNTGELF
>TRBJ2-3|many|TRBV7-9
ASSLAVGGTDTQY